The following is a T cell receptor beta chain sequence with its context. In the source study's methods: Quantification of nucleated cells was approximated via reference gene primer amplification. TCRdb keeps only in-frame clones here, not all; method: immunoSEQ multiplex PCR. D and trimming were read from the DNA, whereas the V and J calls and clone size are those reported in that table. The profile covers about 310,000 clones, with about 90% appearing a single time and about a tenth taken by the ten largest. The germline V gene encodes CDR1 LNHNV and CDR2 YYDKDF (reference sequence). The CDR3 consists of 15 residues. Trimming took 5 bases from V and 6 from J; bases not matched to a gene: 8. This entry comes from a study of blood T cell repertoires in COVID-19. Background on the study: Whether acute or convalescent, the COVID-19 samples came from the United States, Italy and Spain.

Participants had their cohort set by participant-reported clinical history. The chain has TRBV15 and TRBJ1-5; 9 positions agree with TRBD1. The sequence was obtained from a woman between 25 and 40 years old who had recovered from COVID-19. Sequencing input: PBMCs or T cells enriched from blood (not recorded which). CDR3 loop: CATSDRTGEFQPQHF. The CDR3 DNA reads TGTGCCACCAGCGACCGGACAGGGGAATTTCAGCCCCAGCATTTT.